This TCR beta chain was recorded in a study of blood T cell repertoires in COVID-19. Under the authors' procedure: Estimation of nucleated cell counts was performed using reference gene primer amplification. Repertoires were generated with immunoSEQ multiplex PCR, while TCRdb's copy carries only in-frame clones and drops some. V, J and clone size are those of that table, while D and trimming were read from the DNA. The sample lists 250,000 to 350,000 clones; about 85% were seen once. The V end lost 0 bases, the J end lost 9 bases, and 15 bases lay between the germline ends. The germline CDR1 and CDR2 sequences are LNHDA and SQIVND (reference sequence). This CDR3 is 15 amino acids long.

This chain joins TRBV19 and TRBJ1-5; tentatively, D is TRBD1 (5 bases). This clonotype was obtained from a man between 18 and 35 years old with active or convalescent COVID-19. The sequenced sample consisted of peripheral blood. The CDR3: CASSIDLGLRRPQHF. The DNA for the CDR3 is TGTGCCAGTAGTATAGATTTGGGGCTCAGGCGGCCCCAGCATTTT.